The 24 T cell receptor beta chains reported below all come from one sample, sequenced in a study of spatial heterogeneity in lung cancer. TCRdb used MiXCR to reprocess the 5' RACE reads, holding one entry per CDR3 protein. The data contain roughly 50,000 distinct CDR3 sequences, about 7.6% of them singletons. Stated time point: sample taken at primary tumor resection. Tumor, nontumor lung or frozen PBMC supplied whole RNA that was sequenced unsorted. This specimen was PBMCs, taken at surgery. These receptors were taken from a female donor with early-stage non-small cell lung cancer.

This clonotype was seen more than once but under ten times. This CDR3 is CASSLGSSGDETQYF. As DNA, the CDR3 is TGTGCCAGCAGCTTAGGGTCTAGCGGTGATGAGACCCAGTACTTC. V and J are TRBV11-2 and TRBJ2-5, with TRBD2 matching over 7 bases. CDR1 SGHAT and CDR2 FQNNGV come from the germline V gene. The CDR3 is made up of 15 amino acids. J was trimmed by 5 bases and V by 1 base; bases with no gene match: 7.

The rearrangement uses TRBV10-3 and TRBJ2-7; D tentatively fits TRBD1 or TRBD2 (6 bases each). Trimming cost V 6 bases and J 5 bases, with 17 bases left between them. CDR1 is ENHRY, CDR2 SYGVKD, per germline. There are 14 residues in the CDR3. The CDR3, as DNA: TGTGCCATCAGGGGGGGTAAAGGGGGAGACGAGCAGTACTTC. Its translation: CAIRGGKGGDEQYF.

The rearrangement joins TRBV12-5 to TRBJ1-2, with 7 bases that match TRBD1. Trimming cost V 4 bases and J 7 bases; bases outside gene matches: 6. CDR3 length: 13 residues. The germline V gene has CDR1 LGHNT and CDR2 FRNRAP. The CDR3 loop is CASGWGTEGGYTF. CDR3 DNA sequence: TGTGCTAGTGGTTGGGGGACAGAAGGTGGCTACACCTTC.

This clonotype was observed a handful of times. Written as DNA, the CDR3 is TGCGCCAGCAGCCAATCACCTGGCTCGGAGACCCAGTACTTC. Translating it yields CASSQSPGSETQYF. The chain recombines TRBV4-3 with TRBJ2-5; D ambiguous. The CDR3 covers 14 residues. With 2 bases removed from V and 5 bases from J, the gap between germline ends came to 12 bases. The germline gives CDR1 LGHNA, CDR2 YSLEER.

This clonotype has only a few counts. The chain carries TRBV4-3 and TRBJ1-6; D gene unclear. CDR1 LGHNA and CDR2 YSLEER come from the germline V gene. CDR3 length equals 16 residues. V lost 1 base to trimming and J lost 14 bases, with 21 bases between them. The CDR3 spells CASSQVLKQPNPTLHF. CDR3 bases: TGCGCCAGCAGCCAAGTTTTAAAGCAGCCTAATCCCACCCTCCACTTT.

This clonotype was picked up a small number of times. This chain's CDR3 is CSVRAGNYEKLFF. As DNA, the CDR3 is TGCAGCGTTCGGGCAGGGAATTATGAAAAACTGTTTTTT. The V gene is TRBV29-1, the J gene TRBJ1-4; a possible D gene is TRBD1 (5 bases). The V end lost 5 bases, the J end lost 6 bases, and 13 bases lay between the germline ends. CDR1 is SQVTM and CDR2 is ANQGSEA in the germline V gene. The CDR3 contains 13 residues.

In its sample, this clonotype was seen a few times. The J gene is TRBJ2-7, the V gene TRBV12-3 or TRBV12-4, with TRBD1 matching over 7 bases. This CDR3 spans 15 amino acids. J was trimmed by 3 bases and V by 6 bases; bases with no gene match: 11. CDR3 DNA sequence: TGTGCCAGCAGACGACAGGGCGGGTTGGACTACGAGCAGTACTTC. Its translation is CASRRQGGLDYEQYF.

This clonotype occurred many times. J is TRBJ2-5 and V is TRBV29-1, with TRBD1 identical over 7 bases. The germline CDR1 and CDR2 sequences are SQVTM and ANQGSEA. This CDR3 comprises 13 residues. The V and J ends lost 0 bases and 5 bases, in that order; junction bases with no gene match: 3. CDR3 sequence reads: CSVEETGTETQYF. The CDR3 DNA reads as TGCAGCGTTGAAGAGACAGGGACGGAGACCCAGTACTTC.

This clonotype was found a few times. The V call is TRBV28, the J call TRBJ2-1, with TRBD2 matching over 9 bases. The length of the CDR3 is 16 residues. Per germline, CDR1 MDHEN and CDR2 SYDVKM. V gave up 7 bases and J gave up 3 bases; unmatched junction bases: 10. This CDR3 reads CASIPTSGYIYNEQFF. The CDR3 DNA reads as TGTGCCAGCATTCCTACTAGCGGGTATATCTACAATGAGCAGTTCTTC.

The chain couples TRBV2 to TRBJ1-6; D gene uncertain. Germline V gene data show CDR1 as SNHLY and CDR2 as FYNNEI. The CDR3 loop spans 17 amino acids. V lost 3 bases and J 0 bases, leaving 12 bases between the germline ends. The CDR3 DNA sequence: TGTGCCAGCAGTGATATTGGGATAAGCTCCTATAATTCACCCCTCCACTTT. It specifies CASSDIGISSYNSPLHF. The whole variable domain, filled in from reference TRBV2 and TRBJ1-6, reads EPEVTQTPSHQVTQMGQEVILRCVPISNHLYFYWYRQILGQKVEFLVSFYNNEISEKSEIFDDQFSVERPDGSNFTLKIRSTKLEDSAMYFCASSDIGISSYNSPLHFGNGTRLTVT.

This chain uses TRBV5-1 with TRBJ2-1, with a tentative D call TRBD2 (5 bases). The germline gives CDR1 SGHRS, CDR2 YFSETQ. The CDR3 is 15 amino acids. Deletions cut 4 bases from V and 2 bases from J, with 13 bases between. The CDR3 loop is CASSGGAETYNEQFF. CDR3 DNA: TGCGCCAGCAGCGGAGGAGCCGAAACCTACAATGAGCAGTTCTTC.

This clonotype was picked up a small number of times. The chain carries TRBV16 and TRBJ1-5, with D unresolved. The CDR3 covers 14 residues. The germline V gene has CDR1 KGHSY and CDR2 FQNENV. The V and J ends lost 5 bases and 5 bases respectively, with 13 bases between them. The CDR3 DNA reads as TGTGCCAGCAGCGCAGCGGAACGGGATCAGCCCCAGCATTTT. Translating gives CASSAAERDQPQHF.

This clonotype came up many times. As DNA, the CDR3 is TGTGCCAGCAGCCTAATAGGACAGGGCGAAACCGGGGAGCTGTTTTTT. Its protein is CASSLIGQGETGELFF. This chain joins TRBV6-5 and TRBJ2-2; 8 bases match TRBD1. The germline gives CDR1 MNHEY, CDR2 SVGAGI. V was pared by 6 bases and J by 5 bases, with 11 bases of the junction left unmatched. This CDR3 is 16 amino acids long.

Ten or more counts support this clonotype. The chain combines TRBV28 with TRBJ2-3, with 8 positions matching TRBD2. Germline lookup yields CDR1 MDHEN and CDR2 SYDVKM. The CDR3 contains 13 residues. Trimming took 8 bases from V and 1 from J; bases not matched to a gene: 2. In DNA, the CDR3 is TGTGCCAGCTTTAGCGGGGGCACAGATACGCAGTATTTT. It encodes CASFSGGTDTQYF.

The table lists this clonotype with many counts. The chain carries TRBV7-8 and TRBJ2-3, with TRBD2 matching 9 bases. V shed 4 bases and J 4 bases; nucleotides not matched to a gene: 9. Germline-derived CDR1 and CDR2 are SGHVS and FQNEAQ. There are 16 residues in the CDR3. The CDR3 region has the DNA TGTGCCAGCAGCTCATGGGGCGGGGGGGCAGCAGATACGCAGTATTTT. As protein: CASSSWGGGAADTQYF.

This clonotype was recorded at least ten times. The chain's CDR3 is CASSWGLARQETQYF. The CDR3 DNA follows: TGTGCCAGCAGCTGGGGACTAGCGAGGCAAGAGACCCAGTACTTC. The chain combines TRBV7-8 with TRBJ2-5; TRBD2 matches at 10 bases. CDR1 and CDR2 (germline): SGHVS, FQNEAQ. The CDR3 covers 15 residues. V shed 4 bases, J shed 2 bases, and the junction held 4 bases outside the gene matches.

About this clonotype: A much larger clone lies a single base off, so this may be a read error. The CDR3 coding sequence is TGTGCCAGGAGCCAGATAGCGGGATCATACAATGAGCAGTTCTTC. This encodes CARSQIAGSYNEQFF. This chain connects TRBV7-2 to TRBJ2-1, with 8 bases identical to TRBD2. Germline CDR1 and CDR2: SGHTA and FQGNSA. The CDR3 is 15 residues long. The V segment lost 9 bases and the J segment 4 bases; nucleotides outside the gene matches: 11.

This chain links TRBV6-5 with TRBJ2-7; D is perhaps TRBD2 (6 bases). The ends were cut back, 4 bases at V and 6 bases at J, with 16 bases in the middle. Germline V lookup: CDR1 MNHEY, CDR2 SVGAGI. This CDR3 has 14 residues. This CDR3 reads CASSSRVGGAEQYF. The CDR3 nucleotides are TGTGCCAGCAGTTCAAGGGTTGGAGGGGCCGAGCAGTACTTC.

Only a few counts were recorded for this clonotype. The chain couples TRBV11-2 to TRBJ1-1; D unclear. The CDR3 extends over 13 amino acids. CDR1 and CDR2 (germline): SGHAT, FQNNGV. V shed 1 base and J shed 3 bases, with 6 bases lying between them. In DNA, the CDR3 is TGTGCCAGCAGCTTAGGGGAAGACACTGAAGCTTTCTTT. Translation: CASSLGEDTEAFF.

This clonotype was detected ten times or more. The rearrangement uses TRBV6-2 or TRBV6-3 and TRBJ2-7; D is perhaps TRBD1 or TRBD2 (5 bases each). V gave up 0 bases and J gave up 2 bases, with 11 bases separating them. Germline V gives CDR1 MNHEY, CDR2 SVGEGT. The CDR3 spans 15 residues. CDR3 residues: CASSYSGTVTYEQYF. CDR3 DNA sequence: TGTGCCAGCAGTTACTCCGGGACGGTGACCTACGAGCAGTACTTC.

The chain uses TRBV18 and TRBJ2-6; a possible D gene is TRBD2 (6 bases). Per the germline V gene, CDR1 is KGHSH and CDR2 is LQKENI. V was cut by 9 bases and J by 2 bases, with 11 bases left in between. The CDR3 covers 14 residues. The CDR3 DNA sequence: TGTGCCAGTGCCTCGGGGGCTGGGGCCAACGTCCTGACTTTC. Translated: CASASGAGANVLTF.

There are many counts of this clonotype. The chain has TRBV6-5 and TRBJ1-2, with 8 bases matching TRBD1. This CDR3 comprises 15 residues. Trimming took 4 bases from V and 4 from J; bases not matched to a gene: 8. Germline CDR1 reads MNHEY; CDR2 reads SVGAGI. CDR3 sequence: CASSSWTGTGYGYTF. For the CDR3, the DNA is TGTGCCAGCAGTTCCTGGACAGGGACGGGCTATGGCTACACCTTC.

The rearrangement uses TRBV27 and TRBJ1-3, with no clear D. The CDR3 length is 10 residues. V lost 8 bases, J lost 2 bases, and 1 base lay in between. Germline V gene lookup returns CDR1 MNHEY and CDR2 SMNVEV (reference sequence). Written as DNA, the CDR3 is TGTGCCAGCGCTGGAAACACCATATATTTT. This codes for CASAGNTIYF.

This chain links TRBV5-6 with TRBJ1-5, with 8 bases fitting TRBD1. The CDR3 length is 16 residues. CDR1 is SGHDT, CDR2 YYEEEE, per germline. Germline trimming cut 0 bases from V and 1 base from J; bases unmatched to any gene: 3. CDR3 nucleotides: TGTGCCAGCAGCTTGGGGGGACAGGCGAGCAATCAGCCCCAGCATTTT. Encoded protein: CASSLGGQASNQPQHF.